These T cell receptor beta chains were read from a single sample in a study of glioma-infiltrating T cells. TCRdb reanalysed the multiplex PCR reads using MiXCR and keeps one entry per CDR3 protein. Of about 140,000 distinct CDR3 sequences in the sample, roughly two fifths are singletons; the top ten hold about 18%. The sequenced sample consisted of glioma tissue, nonneoplastic brain tissue, or PBMCs (not recorded which). All receptors derive from a human donor with low-grade glioma or glioblastoma, undergoing nonglioma brain surgery, or in good health (not recorded which). The CDR3 runs from the conserved cysteine through the conserved F or W. The order of the fields is J gene, V gene, D gene, clone size, CDR3 DNA, CDR3 protein. The D gene is left open where the match is weak. Expanded clones get a size class; other rows say once, few or many, or leave the size out.

j_call: TRBJ1-1; v_call: TRBV20-1; d_call: -; clone_size: few; cdr3_nt: TGCAGTGCTAGAGAAAGTTGGCGCCGGATGAACACTGAAGCTTTCTTT; cdr3_aa: CSARESWRRMNTEAFF
j_call: TRBJ2-1; v_call: TRBV7-9; d_call: -; clone_size: few; cdr3_nt: TGTGCCAGCAGCGAGTGGCAGGACAATGAGCAGTTCTTC; cdr3_aa: CASSEWQDNEQFF
j_call: TRBJ1-5; v_call: TRBV14; d_call: -; clone_size: -; cdr3_nt: TGTGCCAGCAGCTTTTCGGGTGTAGAACCCCAGCATTTT; cdr3_aa: CASSFSGVEPQHF
j_call: TRBJ1-5; v_call: TRBV4-3; d_call: TRBD1; clone_size: few; cdr3_nt: TGCGCCAGCAGCCAAGAGGGACAGGGGAACGGGCCCCAGCATTTT; cdr3_aa: CASSQEGQGNGPQHF
j_call: TRBJ2-6; v_call: TRBV6-4; d_call: -; clone_size: -; cdr3_nt: TGTGCCAGCAGTGTAGAGGGTGCTGGGGCCAACGTCCTGACTTTC; cdr3_aa: CASSVEGAGANVLTF
j_call: TRBJ1-1; v_call: TRBV28; d_call: TRBD1; clone_size: -; cdr3_nt: TGTGCCAGCAAAACTCGAACGGACAGGTTAGGCACTGAAGCTTTCTTT; cdr3_aa: CASKTRTDRLGTEAFF
j_call: TRBJ1-3; v_call: TRBV6-2/TRBV6-3; d_call: -; clone_size: -; cdr3_nt: TGTGCCAGCTCACGTTCTGGAAACACCATATATTTT; cdr3_aa: CASSRSGNTIYF
j_call: TRBJ1-1; v_call: TRBV19; d_call: -; clone_size: few; cdr3_nt: TGTGCCAGTAGTGACAACCGTGACACTGAAGCTTTCTTT; cdr3_aa: CASSDNRDTEAFF
j_call: TRBJ2-7; v_call: TRBV4-1; d_call: TRBD2; clone_size: -; cdr3_nt: TGCGCCAGCAGCCAAGGCTTTAGCGGGGGAAGCTCCTACGAGCAGTACTTC; cdr3_aa: CASSQGFSGGSSYEQYF
j_call: TRBJ2-5; v_call: TRBV12-5; d_call: TRBD2; clone_size: -; cdr3_nt: TGTGCTAGTGGCCTGAGTCCTCCGGGAGGATTGGGGACCCAGTACTTC; cdr3_aa: CASGLSPPGGLGTQYF
j_call: TRBJ1-5; v_call: TRBV19; d_call: -; clone_size: -; cdr3_nt: TGTGCCACAACAAGTCCAGCACGCAATCAGCCCCAGCATTTT; cdr3_aa: CATTSPARNQPQHF
j_call: TRBJ1-1; v_call: TRBV6-1; d_call: -; clone_size: many; cdr3_nt: TGTGCCAGCAGGACAGACTTGAACACTGAAGCTTTCTTT; cdr3_aa: CASRTDLNTEAFF
j_call: TRBJ1-1; v_call: TRBV27; d_call: -; clone_size: -; cdr3_nt: TGTGCCAGCAGTCCCGGGCAGGTGAACACTGTAGCTTTCTTT; cdr3_aa: CASSPGQVNTVAFF
j_call: TRBJ2-5; v_call: TRBV20-1; d_call: TRBD1; clone_size: -; cdr3_nt: TGCAGTGCTACCGGGACAGCGGAGGAGACCCAGTACTTC; cdr3_aa: CSATGTAEETQYF
j_call: TRBJ2-5; v_call: TRBV19; d_call: TRBD2; clone_size: -; cdr3_nt: TGTGCCAGAAGCGGGGACCAAGAGACCCAGTACTTC; cdr3_aa: CARSGDQETQYF
j_call: TRBJ2-5; v_call: TRBV6-6; d_call: -; clone_size: -; cdr3_nt: TGTGCCAGCAGTTACTCGAGCAGGGGCCGAGAGACCCAGTACTTC; cdr3_aa: CASSYSSRGRETQYF
j_call: TRBJ1-4; v_call: TRBV20-1; d_call: -; clone_size: -; cdr3_nt: TGCAGTGCTAGAGCCATGAATGAAAAACTGTTTTTT; cdr3_aa: CSARAMNEKLFF
j_call: TRBJ2-6; v_call: TRBV20-1; d_call: -; clone_size: -; cdr3_nt: TGCAGTGCAGAAAACCCTGGGGCCAACGTCCTGACTTTC; cdr3_aa: CSAENPGANVLTF
j_call: TRBJ1-6; v_call: TRBV11-2; d_call: -; clone_size: few; cdr3_nt: TGTGCCAGCAGCCCGGACAGCGAGCTTAATTCACCCCTCCACTTT; cdr3_aa: CASSPDSELNSPLHF
j_call: TRBJ1-1; v_call: TRBV6-1; d_call: -; clone_size: many; cdr3_nt: TGTGCCAGCACCGACAATCCGGGTATCGAAGCTTTCTTT; cdr3_aa: CASTDNPGIEAFF
j_call: TRBJ2-4; v_call: TRBV7-2; d_call: -; clone_size: -; cdr3_nt: TGTGCCAGCAGCTTAGTTCCTGGTCTAGCCAAAAACATTCAGTACTTC; cdr3_aa: CASSLVPGLAKNIQYF
j_call: TRBJ2-7; v_call: TRBV6-2/TRBV6-3; d_call: TRBD1; clone_size: few; cdr3_nt: TGTGCCAGCAGCTCCGGGACAGCCCAATCCTACGAGCAGTACTTC; cdr3_aa: CASSSGTAQSYEQYF
j_call: TRBJ2-4; v_call: TRBV7-2; d_call: -; clone_size: -; cdr3_nt: TGTGCCAGCAGCTTAGACGGCCACCTTGGGGGCATTCAGTACTTC; cdr3_aa: CASSLDGHLGGIQYF
j_call: TRBJ2-7; v_call: TRBV7-9; d_call: TRBD2; clone_size: -; cdr3_nt: TGTGCCAGCAGCTTATTAGGAGCGGGAGGGCAAAGCGAGCAGTACTTC; cdr3_aa: CASSLLGAGGQSEQYF
j_call: TRBJ2-1; v_call: TRBV29-1; d_call: -; clone_size: -; cdr3_nt: TGCAGCGTACTATCAGGGGGGGGCGTAGATGAGCAGTTCTTC; cdr3_aa: CSVLSGGGVDEQFF
j_call: TRBJ1-2; v_call: TRBV6-1; d_call: -; clone_size: -; cdr3_nt: TGTGCCAGCAGTTCCGCAGGTTCTAACTATGGCTACACCTTC; cdr3_aa: CASSSAGSNYGYTF
j_call: TRBJ1-1; v_call: TRBV4-3; d_call: -; clone_size: many; cdr3_nt: TGCGCCAGCAGCCACGGGACGGAGAACACTGAAGCTTTCTTT; cdr3_aa: CASSHGTENTEAFF
j_call: TRBJ2-1; v_call: TRBV28; d_call: -; clone_size: -; cdr3_nt: TGTGCCAGCAGTTTTGGGTCCTACAATGAGGAGTTCTTC; cdr3_aa: CASSFGSYNEEFF
j_call: TRBJ1-2; v_call: TRBV6-1; d_call: -; clone_size: few; cdr3_nt: TGTGCCAGCAGTAAGGACAGCGACTATGGCTACACCTTC; cdr3_aa: CASSKDSDYGYTF
j_call: TRBJ1-2; v_call: TRBV3-1; d_call: -; clone_size: few; cdr3_nt: TGTGCCAGCAGCCAAGATATGACGGGCCTGAGCTACACCTTC; cdr3_aa: CASSQDMTGLSYTF
j_call: TRBJ2-5; v_call: TRBV27; d_call: TRBD1; clone_size: many; cdr3_nt: TGTGCCAGCAGTTTAACAGGCAGGGGGCCGCAAGAGACCCAGTACTTC; cdr3_aa: CASSLTGRGPQETQYF
j_call: TRBJ1-2; v_call: TRBV6-6; d_call: -; clone_size: -; cdr3_nt: TGTGCCAGCAGCTTACGGGGGGAGGGTGGCTACACGTTC; cdr3_aa: CASSLRGEGGYTF
j_call: TRBJ2-3; v_call: TRBV10-2; d_call: -; clone_size: -; cdr3_nt: TGCGCCAGCAGTGAGTCCAGGGTAACGGGCGCAGATACGCAGTATTTT; cdr3_aa: CASSESRVTGADTQYF
j_call: TRBJ1-5; v_call: TRBV6-6; d_call: -; clone_size: -; cdr3_nt: TGTGCCAGCAGTTACACGGAGAACCAGCCCCAGCATTTT; cdr3_aa: CASSYTENQPQHF
j_call: TRBJ1-2; v_call: TRBV25-1; d_call: -; clone_size: -; cdr3_nt: TGTGCCAGCAGTGAGATATATGGGGGATCCTATGGCTACACCTTC; cdr3_aa: CASSEIYGGSYGYTF
j_call: TRBJ1-3; v_call: TRBV27; d_call: -; clone_size: -; cdr3_nt: TGTGCCAGCAGTTCCGCCCTGCCGGGAAACGCCATATATTTT; cdr3_aa: CASSSALPGNAIYF
j_call: TRBJ2-1; v_call: TRBV27; d_call: TRBD2; clone_size: few; cdr3_nt: TGTGCCAGCAGTTTCTCCGGGACTACGTACAATGAGCAGTTCTTC; cdr3_aa: CASSFSGTTYNEQFF
j_call: TRBJ1-5; v_call: TRBV4-3; d_call: -; clone_size: -; cdr3_nt: TGCGCCAGCAGCCCCCCCTTCGGGCAGCCCCAGCATTTT; cdr3_aa: CASSPPFGQPQHF
j_call: TRBJ2-3; v_call: TRBV6-1; d_call: TRBD2; clone_size: few; cdr3_nt: TGTGCCAGCAGTAACAGCGGGGGCACAGATACGCAGTATTTT; cdr3_aa: CASSNSGGTDTQYF
j_call: TRBJ2-3; v_call: TRBV20-1; d_call: TRBD2; clone_size: -; cdr3_nt: TGCAGTGCTAGTACCCCTCTAGCGGGGGGGACCACAGATACGCAGTATTTT; cdr3_aa: CSASTPLAGGTTDTQYF
j_call: TRBJ1-4; v_call: TRBV20-1; d_call: -; clone_size: once; cdr3_nt: TGCAGTGCTAGAGACGAAAATGAAAAACTGTTTTTT; cdr3_aa: CSARDENEKLFF
j_call: TRBJ2-7; v_call: TRBV7-2; d_call: -; clone_size: -; cdr3_nt: TGTGCCAGCAGCTTACCGGGCCCACTAGGAGAGCAGTACTTC; cdr3_aa: CASSLPGPLGEQYF
j_call: TRBJ2-3; v_call: TRBV6-2/TRBV6-3; d_call: TRBD2; clone_size: few; cdr3_nt: TGTGCCAGCAGGCCGAGGACTAGCGGAGCTAACACAGATACGCAGTATTTT; cdr3_aa: CASRPRTSGANTDTQYF
j_call: TRBJ1-2; v_call: TRBV6-1; d_call: TRBD1; clone_size: -; cdr3_nt: TGTGCCATCAGTGACCGGGACAGGGGGATTTACTATGGCTACACCTTC; cdr3_aa: CAISDRDRGIYYGYTF
j_call: TRBJ2-3; v_call: TRBV5-6; d_call: -; clone_size: -; cdr3_nt: TGTGCCAGCAGCTCGGATCTGGCTTGGGGCGCAGATACGCAGTATTTT; cdr3_aa: CASSSDLAWGADTQYF
j_call: TRBJ1-1; v_call: TRBV12-5; d_call: -; clone_size: few; cdr3_nt: TGTGCTAGTGGTGCCCCCCTGGGTGAAGCTTTCTTT; cdr3_aa: CASGAPLGEAFF
j_call: TRBJ2-3; v_call: TRBV7-2; d_call: TRBD2; clone_size: -; cdr3_nt: TGTGCCAGCAGCCGAAATAGCGGGGGGGGATTGACAGATACGCAGTATTTT; cdr3_aa: CASSRNSGGGLTDTQYF
j_call: TRBJ1-2; v_call: TRBV4-3; d_call: -; clone_size: few; cdr3_nt: TGCGCCAGCAGCCAAGAACAGGGATATGGCTACACCTTC; cdr3_aa: CASSQEQGYGYTF
j_call: TRBJ2-5; v_call: TRBV14; d_call: -; clone_size: few; cdr3_nt: TGTGCCAGCAGCCAACAGCCGCATAGGCAGGAGACCCAGTACTTC; cdr3_aa: CASSQQPHRQETQYF
j_call: TRBJ1-5; v_call: TRBV6-2/TRBV6-3; d_call: -; clone_size: once; cdr3_nt: TGTGCCAGCAGTTACGGGGGAAGCAATCAGCCGCAGCATTTT; cdr3_aa: CASSYGGSNQPQHF
j_call: TRBJ2-7; v_call: TRBV6-2/TRBV6-3; d_call: -; clone_size: -; cdr3_nt: TGTGCCATCACCGAAGACATCGGCCCATACGAGCAGTACTTC; cdr3_aa: CAITEDIGPYEQYF
j_call: TRBJ1-5; v_call: TRBV7-8; d_call: -; clone_size: -; cdr3_nt: TGTGCCAGCAGCTTAGGGGGGACCCACAATCAGCCCCAGCATTTT; cdr3_aa: CASSLGGTHNQPQHF
j_call: TRBJ1-5; v_call: TRBV6-2/TRBV6-3; d_call: -; clone_size: -; cdr3_nt: TGTGCCAGCAGTTACGACAGTGCGGGCAATCAGCCCCAGCATTTT; cdr3_aa: CASSYDSAGNQPQHF
j_call: TRBJ2-3; v_call: TRBV4-3; d_call: -; clone_size: few; cdr3_nt: TGCGCCAGCAGCCCCACACCAAGCACAGATACGCAGTATTTT; cdr3_aa: CASSPTPSTDTQYF
j_call: TRBJ1-5; v_call: TRBV7-2; d_call: -; clone_size: many; cdr3_nt: TGTGCCAGCAGCCTACCCCCCGGGCCCCAGCATTTT; cdr3_aa: CASSLPPGPQHF